A selection of T cell receptor beta chains follows, all from one sample in a study of T cells after yellow fever vaccination. TCRdb analysed the 5' RACE reads with MiXCR anew, one entry per CDR3 protein. Of hundreds of thousands of distinct CDR3 sequences in the sample, approximately 10% were seen once. Specimen: PBMCs, collected on the day of the first yellow fever vaccination. These receptors came from a man aged 18 to 30 who received the YFV17D yellow fever vaccine. Both conserved end residues are part of each CDR3. A D gene is named only where the DNA matches it firmly. Not every row has a clone size; where given, it reads once, few, many or a size class.

J gene: TRBJ2-2; clone size: many; V gene: TRBV3-1; D gene: TRBD2; CDR3 protein: CASSQGLAGATGELFF; CDR3 DNA: TGTGCCAGCAGCCAAGGTCTAGCGGGAGCAACCGGGGAGCTGTTTTTT
J gene: TRBJ1-1; clone size: few; V gene: TRBV20-1; D gene: -; CDR3 protein: CSAPTVTLNTEAFF; CDR3 DNA: TGCAGTGCTCCTACAGTAACCCTGAACACTGAAGCTTTCTTT
J gene: TRBJ2-2; clone size: -; V gene: TRBV5-1; D gene: TRBD1; CDR3 protein: CASRYPGTGANTGELFF; CDR3 DNA: TGCGCCAGCAGATACCCCGGGACAGGGGCGAACACCGGGGAGCTGTTTTTT
J gene: TRBJ1-6; clone size: few; V gene: TRBV11-2; D gene: TRBD1; CDR3 protein: CATAGTAINSPLHF; CDR3 DNA: TGTGCCACCGCGGGGACAGCTATCAATTCACCCCTCCACTTT
J gene: TRBJ2-1; clone size: -; V gene: TRBV9; D gene: -; CDR3 protein: CASSVKGFNNEQFF; CDR3 DNA: TGTGCCAGCAGCGTAAAGGGTTTTAACAATGAGCAGTTCTTC
J gene: TRBJ2-7; clone size: -; V gene: TRBV19; D gene: -; CDR3 protein: CASSITREEGF; CDR3 DNA: TGTGCCAGTAGTATCACTCGCGAGGAGGGTTTC
J gene: TRBJ2-5; clone size: few; V gene: TRBV5-1; D gene: -; CDR3 protein: CASSLAARETQYF; CDR3 DNA: TGCGCCAGCAGCTTGGCCGCGCGAGAGACCCAGTACTTC
J gene: TRBJ2-3; clone size: few; V gene: TRBV20-1; D gene: -; CDR3 protein: CSARDEEGGPRTDTQYF; CDR3 DNA: TGCAGTGCTAGAGATGAGGAGGGGGGGCCCCGCACAGATACGCAGTATTTT
J gene: TRBJ2-3; clone size: many; V gene: TRBV5-1; D gene: -; CDR3 protein: CASSPEGADTQYF; CDR3 DNA: TGCGCCAGCAGTCCCGAGGGGGCAGATACGCAGTATTTT
J gene: TRBJ2-5; clone size: few; V gene: TRBV9; D gene: TRBD2; CDR3 protein: CASSVGAASGEETQYF; CDR3 DNA: TGTGCCAGCAGCGTAGGGGCAGCTAGCGGAGAAGAGACCCAGTACTTC
J gene: TRBJ1-1; clone size: many; V gene: TRBV6-5; D gene: -; CDR3 protein: CASSYVGGWDTEAFF; CDR3 DNA: TGTGCCAGCAGTTACGTCGGGGGATGGGACACTGAAGCTTTCTTT
J gene: TRBJ1-3; clone size: -; V gene: TRBV7-9; D gene: -; CDR3 protein: CASSLVTGLSGNTIYF; CDR3 DNA: TGTGCCAGCAGCTTAGTCACAGGGCTCTCTGGAAACACCATATATTTT
J gene: TRBJ2-5; clone size: few; V gene: TRBV20-1; D gene: -; CDR3 protein: CSATLPRGPGETQYF; CDR3 DNA: TGCAGTGCCACCCTCCCTCGCGGCCCCGGCGAGACCCAGTACTTC
J gene: TRBJ2-1; clone size: many; V gene: TRBV7-2; D gene: -; CDR3 protein: CASSLAGVTGNEQFF; CDR3 DNA: TGTGCCAGCAGCTTAGCGGGGGTCACGGGGAATGAGCAGTTCTTC
J gene: TRBJ2-2; clone size: -; V gene: TRBV12-3/TRBV12-4; D gene: -; CDR3 protein: CASSSSGDGKLFF; CDR3 DNA: TGTGCCAGCAGTTCTTCAGGGGACGGGAAGCTGTTTTTT
J gene: TRBJ2-3; clone size: -; V gene: TRBV20-1; D gene: TRBD2; CDR3 protein: CSGQLAGVSDTQYF; CDR3 DNA: TGCAGTGGCCAACTAGCGGGGGTGTCAGATACGCAGTATTTT
J gene: TRBJ2-2; clone size: many; V gene: TRBV7-9; D gene: TRBD2; CDR3 protein: CATTSGGSGELFF; CDR3 DNA: TGTGCCACCACTAGCGGGGGGTCCGGGGAGCTGTTTTTT
J gene: TRBJ1-2; clone size: few; V gene: TRBV12-3/TRBV12-4; D gene: TRBD1; CDR3 protein: CASTSGGGGYTF; CDR3 DNA: TGTGCCAGCACCTCAGGGGGAGGTGGCTACACCTTC
J gene: TRBJ2-1; clone size: few; V gene: TRBV4-1; D gene: -; CDR3 protein: CASSQDGSIEQFF; CDR3 DNA: TGCGCCAGCAGCCAAGATGGGAGTATTGAGCAGTTCTTC
J gene: TRBJ1-1; clone size: -; V gene: TRBV20-1; D gene: TRBD1; CDR3 protein: CSARGLGQGDTEAFF; CDR3 DNA: TGCAGTGCTAGAGGACTGGGACAGGGGGACACTGAAGCTTTCTTT
J gene: TRBJ2-1; clone size: -; V gene: TRBV7-9; D gene: -; CDR3 protein: CASSHPGGTEQFF; CDR3 DNA: TGTGCCAGCAGCCACCCGGGGGGCACTGAGCAGTTCTTC
J gene: TRBJ2-1; clone size: -; V gene: TRBV14; D gene: -; CDR3 protein: CASSPLPGSYNEQFF; CDR3 DNA: TGTGCCAGCAGCCCCTTACCGGGCTCCTACAATGAGCAGTTCTTC
J gene: TRBJ2-7; clone size: -; V gene: TRBV29-1; D gene: -; CDR3 protein: CSVLLGGGYEQYF; CDR3 DNA: TGCAGCGTCCTCCTTGGGGGAGGCTACGAGCAGTACTTC
J gene: TRBJ1-1; clone size: few; V gene: TRBV29-1; D gene: -; CDR3 protein: CSVHRMGTEAFF; CDR3 DNA: TGCAGCGTGCACAGGATGGGCACTGAAGCTTTCTTT
J gene: TRBJ2-5; clone size: -; V gene: TRBV11-3; D gene: -; CDR3 protein: CASSLSGPPETQYF; CDR3 DNA: TGTGCCAGCAGCTTGTCAGGCCCCCCAGAGACCCAGTACTTC
J gene: TRBJ1-2; clone size: few; V gene: TRBV5-1; D gene: -; CDR3 protein: CASSLDPGGSDSYGYTF; CDR3 DNA: TGCGCCAGCAGCTTGGACCCGGGGGGGTCAGACTCATATGGCTACACCTTC
J gene: TRBJ1-2; clone size: few; V gene: TRBV4-3; D gene: TRBD1; CDR3 protein: CASSQAWDRAPYGYTF; CDR3 DNA: TGCGCCAGCAGCCAAGCGTGGGACAGGGCTCCCTATGGCTACACCTTC
J gene: TRBJ1-4; clone size: -; V gene: TRBV30; D gene: -; CDR3 protein: CAWAGTANEKLFF; CDR3 DNA: TGTGCCTGGGCCGGGACTGCAAATGAAAAACTGTTTTTT
J gene: TRBJ2-3; clone size: many; V gene: TRBV12-3/TRBV12-4; D gene: -; CDR3 protein: CASSSSGQGGKYF; CDR3 DNA: TGTGCCAGCAGTTCCTCCGGTCAGGGAGGCAAGTATTTT
J gene: TRBJ2-2; clone size: -; V gene: TRBV7-9; D gene: -; CDR3 protein: CASATPTGELFF; CDR3 DNA: TGTGCCAGTGCCACGCCCACCGGGGAGCTGTTTTTT
J gene: TRBJ2-3; clone size: -; V gene: TRBV5-1; D gene: -; CDR3 protein: CASSFDGESQYF; CDR3 DNA: TGCGCCAGCAGCTTCGACGGGGAGTCGCAGTATTTT
J gene: TRBJ1-1; clone size: few; V gene: TRBV4-1; D gene: -; CDR3 protein: CASSQDRGGTTFF; CDR3 DNA: TGCGCCAGCAGCCAAGATAGGGGAGGGACGACTTTCTTT
J gene: TRBJ2-1; clone size: -; V gene: TRBV23-1; D gene: TRBD1; CDR3 protein: CASSQYGCRGRNEQFF; CDR3 DNA: TGCGCCAGCAGTCAATACGGATGCAGGGGGCGGAATGAGCAGTTCTTC
J gene: TRBJ1-4; clone size: -; V gene: TRBV24-1; D gene: -; CDR3 protein: CATRGANEKLFF; CDR3 DNA: TGTGCCACCCGCGGAGCTAATGAAAAACTGTTTTTT
J gene: TRBJ2-1; clone size: -; V gene: TRBV24-1; D gene: -; CDR3 protein: CATSDSGAKEQFF; CDR3 DNA: TGTGCCACCAGTGATTCCGGGGCCAAGGAGCAGTTCTTC
J gene: TRBJ1-2; clone size: many; V gene: TRBV6-6; D gene: -; CDR3 protein: CASSYGNVYGYTF; CDR3 DNA: TGTGCCAGCAGTTACGGAAACGTCTATGGCTACACCTTC
J gene: TRBJ2-4; clone size: many; V gene: TRBV3-1; D gene: -; CDR3 protein: CASSLTGTFNIQYF; CDR3 DNA: TGTGCCAGCAGCCTTACCGGGACTTTCAACATTCAGTACTTC
J gene: TRBJ2-7; clone size: -; V gene: TRBV5-1; D gene: TRBD2; CDR3 protein: CASSFGGGGGGSYEQYF; CDR3 DNA: TGCGCCAGCAGCTTTGGAGGTGGGGGGGGTGGCTCCTACGAGCAGTACTTC
J gene: TRBJ1-2; clone size: many; V gene: TRBV6-5; D gene: -; CDR3 protein: CASSSGGGRGYGYTF; CDR3 DNA: TGTGCCAGCAGTTCCGGCGGAGGGCGAGGCTATGGCTACACCTTC
J gene: TRBJ2-5; clone size: few; V gene: TRBV30; D gene: -; CDR3 protein: CAWRSLGAIVYETQYF; CDR3 DNA: TGTGCCTGGAGGAGTCTCGGGGCCATCGTATACGAGACCCAGTACTTC
J gene: TRBJ2-1; clone size: -; V gene: TRBV11-3; D gene: TRBD2; CDR3 protein: CASSPRTSGGPNEQFF; CDR3 DNA: TGTGCCAGCAGCCCGAGGACTAGCGGGGGTCCCAATGAGCAGTTCTTC
J gene: TRBJ1-2; clone size: -; V gene: TRBV10-3; D gene: -; CDR3 protein: CAIRGDQGSNYGYTF; CDR3 DNA: TGTGCCATCAGGGGGGACCAGGGAAGTAACTATGGCTACACCTTC
J gene: TRBJ1-1; clone size: -; V gene: TRBV5-5; D gene: TRBD1; CDR3 protein: CASSWDRPTEAFF; CDR3 DNA: TGTGCCAGCAGCTGGGACAGGCCCACTGAAGCTTTCTTT
J gene: TRBJ2-3; clone size: -; V gene: TRBV7-2; D gene: -; CDR3 protein: CASSLGGGEDTQYF; CDR3 DNA: TGTGCCAGCAGCTTAGGGGGCGGAGAAGATACGCAGTATTTT
J gene: TRBJ2-5; clone size: -; V gene: TRBV7-9; D gene: -; CDR3 protein: CASSAGAVQETQYF; CDR3 DNA: TGTGCCAGCAGCGCGGGGGCCGTGCAAGAGACCCAGTACTTC
J gene: TRBJ2-7; clone size: few; V gene: TRBV7-9; D gene: TRBD1; CDR3 protein: CASSSWDSSYEQYF; CDR3 DNA: TGTGCCAGCAGCTCCTGGGACAGCTCCTACGAGCAGTACTTC
J gene: TRBJ2-1; clone size: few; V gene: TRBV7-9; D gene: TRBD2; CDR3 protein: CASRSLAADNEQFF; CDR3 DNA: TGTGCCAGCAGGTCCCTAGCGGCGGACAATGAGCAGTTCTTC
J gene: TRBJ1-6; clone size: -; V gene: TRBV27; D gene: -; CDR3 protein: CASRTLAGEGSPLHF; CDR3 DNA: TGTGCCAGCCGAACACTCGCAGGGGAAGGTTCACCCCTCCACTTT